The present T cell receptor (beta chain) was sequenced within a study of T cells after posttransplantation cyclophosphamide. TCRdb's copy holds only in-frame clones and misses some; the assay was immunoSEQ multiplex PCR. The top ten hold around 1.2% of the sample, which has 13,000 to 15,000 clones, over 60% seen once. The germline V and J ends were trimmed by 3 bases and 0 bases, with 5 bases remaining between them. This CDR3 is built from 13 residues. Germline CDR1 SGDLS, CDR2 YYNGEE. The chain joins TRBV9 to TRBJ2-3; no clear D. The TCR originated in a man aged 45-60 years. Sequencing input: memory CD4+ T cells sorted from PBMCs. The CDR3 DNA follows: TGTGCCAGCAGCGCCCAAAGCACAGATACGCAGTATTTT. This codes for CASSAQSTDTQYF. Full variable domain (rest looked up from reference TRBV9 and TRBJ2-3): DSGVTQTPKHLITATGQRVTLRCSPRSGDLSVYWYQQSLDQGLQFLIQYYNGEERAKGNILERFSAQQFPDLHSELNLSSLELGDSALYFCASSAQSTDTQYFGPGTRLTVL.